This T cell receptor beta chain was observed in a study of T cell responses to AZD1222 COVID-19 vaccine. Study-level points and caveats: Spike was spanned by vaccine-associated CD4 TCRs, which were dominant at 160-218 and 743-854.

The table came from immunoSEQ multiplex PCR; TCRdb's copy has only in-frame clones and leaves some out. The data show about 140,000 clones, with over 85% seen just once and more than 5% held by the top ten. Germline V gene data show CDR1 as LNHDA and CDR2 as SQIVND (reference sequence). The CDR3 is 14 amino acids. V lost 3 bases and J lost 4, with 13 bases in between. This clone showed up just once. Antigen: not known. The genes are TRBV19 and TRBJ2-7; D may correspond to TRBD1 or TRBD2 (5 bases each). The input for sequencing was peripheral blood, taken on day 0 of AZD1222 vaccination. This receptor was taken from an adult in good health. CDR3 coding DNA: TGTGCCAGTAGTATCCCCGGGGCCCCGTACGAGCAGTACTTC. Protein: CASSIPGAPYEQYF.